The clone carrying this T cell receptor (beta chain) was detected ten times or more. Antigen: not known. The data were taken from a study of neurological immune-mediated disorders. Whole-study findings and limits: HTLV-1-associated myelopathy showed the most TCR clonal expansion; multiple sclerosis the least, below healthy controls.

The CDR3 covers 14 residues. Trimming stripped 6 bases from V and 3 bases from J, with 15 bases between. MiXCR, applied by TCRdb to the 5' RACE reads, yields one record per CDR3 protein. In the table there are around 37,000 distinct CDR3 sequences, 13% to 15% of which are singletons. The sequence came from a woman between 45 and 65 years old with HTLV-1-associated myelopathy (HAM/TSP). Material for sequencing was PBMCs. The chain couples TRBV12-3 or TRBV12-4 to TRBJ2-7; D is possibly TRBD1 (6 bases). The DNA for the CDR3 is TGTGCCAGCAGCCCCCCCGGACAGCTCTACGAGCAGTACTTC. This gives the protein CASSPPGQLYEQYF.